This T cell receptor beta chain was recorded in a study of blood T cell repertoires in COVID-19. Study-level information: Samples representing acute and convalescent COVID-19 were sourced from the United States, Italy and Spain.

As originally analysed: Amplification with reference gene primers provided the estimates of nucleated cell counts. Some clones are missing from TCRdb's copy, which holds only in-frame ones; the method was immunoSEQ multiplex PCR. The V and J calls and the clone size are those of that table, but D and trimming were determined from the DNA. The sample lists some 150,000 clones; approximately 87% were seen once. CDR1 is SGHTA, CDR2 FQGNSA, per germline. The trim removed 5 bases at V and 4 bases at J, leaving 4 bases unmatched. The CDR3 runs to 14 residues. Clinical history as reported by participants underpinned cohort assignment.

Sequencing input: PBMCs or T cells enriched from blood (not recorded which). The gene calls are TRBV7-2 and TRBJ1-5; 8 positions match TRBD1. This sequence was found in a woman in her twenties or thirties with acute COVID-19. DNA for the CDR3: TGTGCCAGCAGCCAACAGGGGGGTAATCAGCCCCAGCATTTT. Its translation is CASSQQGGNQPQHF.